This T cell receptor (beta chain) emerged from a study of blood T cell repertoires in COVID-19 (dated by TCRdb to 2020 to 2021). As for the study more broadly: Samples from collaborators originated in the United States, Italy and Spain and spanned both the acute and convalescent phases of COVID-19. Nearly every sample came with metadata listing a de-identified subject ID, COVID-19 status, age in years and sex. The repertoires were released in a freely available public database meant as a resource for research on the immune response to SARS-CoV-2. Where available, HLA class I and class II types were taken from metadata supplied by the sample provider and were not determined by assay-based typing. The material from the prospective study consisted of cDNA or gDNA derived from T cells, B-cell-depleted T cells, or PBMCs. Subjects who had been exposed to COVID-19, were actively infected with it, or had recovered from it provided the deeply sampled blood TCRbeta repertoires that made up the dataset. Samples came from the ongoing ImmuneRACE study (first 160 participants) plus 1,254 subjects from 6 global collaborators.

To note about this clone: Its antigen is currently not known. Within one base of it there is no much larger clone, and no base qualities were kept.

Overall study results and their limits: The amount of clinical and demographic metadata varied by source and participant and was provided uncurated.

The immunoSEQ Assay, a bias-controlled multiplex PCR, was used to amplify TCRbeta CDR3 regions from genomic DNA. The study's processing was this. Nucleated cell counts per sample were estimated from amplification of reference gene primers within the assay. To quantify the absolute abundance of each unique TCRbeta CDR3 rearrangement, sequence reads were collapsed and filtered. For each sample, productive Simpson clonality was calculated by taking the square root of Simpson's diversity index across productive rearrangements. Here the immuneACCESS table is served through TCRdb, limited to in-frame sequences with V and J called. Missing clones are a known gap in these copies; in checked studies unresolved V genes cover under half, and the rest lacks a known reason. That table supplies the V and J calls and clone size; D and trimming were determined from the DNA. The sample table holds roughly 100,000 clones, of which roughly nine tenths were seen once. The ten top clones hold 5% to 6.5% of the sample.

There are 13 amino acids in the CDR3, from cysteine to phenylalanine inclusive. The entry retains the CDR3 DNA only, 39 bases that are in frame from base 1. Taken from the germline V gene (reference sequence), the CDR1 and CDR2 loops are SGHKS and YYEKEE. Deletion took 0 bases off V and 3 bases off J, with a span of 3 bases between the germline ends. Collaborating institutions collected whole blood in K2EDTA tubes following their own protocols. For TCRbeta analysis, collaborators shipped samples in one of three forms: frozen whole blood, isolated PBMCs, or DNA extracted from either of those sample types.

Sequencing was performed on peripheral blood. The V and J segments used are TRBV5-5 and TRBJ2-2, with the D segment identity uncertain. The receptor comes from a human donor in a cohort sampled during active COVID-19. Here the CDR3 is given as CASSLEHTGELFF. The sequenced DNA is TGTGCCAGCAGCTTGGAGCACACCGGGGAGCTGTTTTTT.